This entry lists 9 T cell receptor beta chains sequenced from one sample in a study of cytomegalovirus exposure and HLA in healthy donors. With 60 Vbeta and 13 Jbeta primers, the PCR was carried out. Here immunoSEQ multiplex PCR was the method, and the copy in TCRdb shows in-frame clones only, minus some. The data contain over 150,000 clones, less than 85% of them singletons. What was sequenced was PBMCs. These receptors were obtained from a boy aged 2 to 10 in good health and CMV-seronegative.

The chain uses TRBV4-2 and TRBJ2-2; 9 bases agree with TRBD2. The CDR3 has 15 amino acids. Germline loops: CDR1 LGHNA, CDR2 YNFKEQ. Trimming cost V 1 base and J 3 bases; bases outside gene matches: 0. The CDR3 region has the DNA TGTGCCAGCAGCCAAGGACTAGCGGACACCGGGGAGCTGTTTTTT. Encoded protein: CASSQGLADTGELFF.

V is TRBV19 and J is TRBJ1-6, with D maybe TRBD1 (5 bases). Trimming took off 10 bases at V and 6 bases at J, with 16 bases between the two ends. This CDR3 is built from 14 residues. Germline CDR1 and CDR2: LNHDA and SQIVND (reference sequence). CDR3 in amino acids: CATREGAVNSPLHF. CDR3 in DNA: TGTGCCACCAGAGAAGGGGCTGTTAATTCACCCCTCCACTTT.

CDR3 amino acids: CASTPDRASSYNSPLHF. DNA of the CDR3: TGTGCCAGCACCCCCGACAGGGCAAGCTCCTATAATTCACCCCTCCACTTT. The chain joins TRBV2 to TRBJ1-6, with 7 bases that match TRBD1. This CDR3 is built from 17 residues. Germline lookup yields CDR1 SNHLY and CDR2 FYNNEI. V lost 7 bases to trimming and J lost 0 bases; unmatched junction nucleotides: 9. Supplemented by reference TRBV2 and TRBJ1-6, the full variable domain reads EPEVTQTPSHQVTQMGQEVILRCVPISNHLYFYWYRQILGQKVEFLVSFYNNEISEKSEIFDDQFSVERPDGSNFTLKIRSTKLEDSAMYFCASTPDRASSYNSPLHFGNGTRLTVT.

This chain connects TRBV11-3 to TRBJ1-1, with TRBD1 as a possible D gene (6 bases). Germline V gives CDR1 SGHNT, CDR2 YENEEA. V lost 5 bases and J 6 bases, leaving 13 bases between the germline ends. This CDR3 spans 13 amino acids. The CDR3 sequence is CASSLRTDSEAFF. Written as DNA, the CDR3 is TGTGCCAGCAGCCTCCGGACAGATTCTGAAGCTTTCTTT.

This clone was seen a few times. The J gene is TRBJ1-1, the V gene TRBV19; 7 bases are a match to TRBD1. From germline, CDR1 is LNHDA and CDR2 SQIVND (reference sequence). V lost 6 bases, J lost 7 bases, and 5 bases stayed unmatched. This CDR3 region has 12 residues. This CDR3 is CASSLGQVEAFF. The CDR3 DNA sequence: TGTGCCAGTAGCCTTGGACAGGTTGAAGCTTTCTTT.

The chain combines TRBV7-9 with TRBJ2-6; D possibly corresponds to TRBD1 (6 bases). V lost 5 bases, J lost 1 base, and 9 bases lay in between. The germline CDR1 and CDR2 sequences are SEHNR and FQNEAQ (reference sequence). The CDR3 has 15 residues. CDR3 DNA sequence: TGTGCCAGCAGCGCAACAGGGTCTGGGGCCAACGTCCTGACTTTC. Its protein is CASSATGSGANVLTF.

The chain combines TRBV4-1 with TRBJ2-2, with 10 bases fitting TRBD1. The CDR3 length is 15 residues. Germline V gene data show CDR1 as MGHRA and CDR2 as YSYEKL. The V segment lost 4 bases and the J segment 6 bases; nucleotides outside the gene matches: 5. The CDR3 coding sequence is TGCGCCAGCAGCCCGGGACAGGGGAGGGCCGGGGAGCTGTTTTTT. Translation gives CASSPGQGRAGELFF.

The chain joins TRBV15 to TRBJ2-1; 7 nucleotides line up with TRBD1. CDR1 is LNHNV and CDR2 is YYDKDF in the germline V gene (reference sequence). J lost 3 bases, V lost 3 bases, and 14 bases had no gene match. The CDR3 sequence is 18 residues long. The CDR3 region has the DNA TGTGCCACCAGCAGGGAGAGGGGGCGGCTAGCCGACTACAATGAGCAGTTCTTC. It specifies CATSRERGRLADYNEQFF. Together with reference TRBV15 and TRBJ2-1, the CDR3 gives the full variable domain: DAMVIQNPRYQVTQFGKPVTLSCSQTLNHNVMYWYQQKSSQAPKLLFHYYDKDFNNEADTPDNFQSRRPNTSFCFLDIRSPGLGDTAMYLCATSRERGRLADYNEQFFGPGTRLTVL.

This clone came up once. The rearrangement uses TRBV5-1 and TRBJ2-3; TRBD2 aligns across 9 bases. The CDR3 is 15 amino acids. V lost 5 bases to trimming and J lost 0 bases; unmatched junction nucleotides: 4. CDR1 SGHRS and CDR2 YFSETQ come from the germline V gene. The CDR3 DNA is TGCGCCAGCAGAACTCTAGCGGGGAGCACAGATACGCAGTATTTT. Its translation is CASRTLAGSTDTQYF.